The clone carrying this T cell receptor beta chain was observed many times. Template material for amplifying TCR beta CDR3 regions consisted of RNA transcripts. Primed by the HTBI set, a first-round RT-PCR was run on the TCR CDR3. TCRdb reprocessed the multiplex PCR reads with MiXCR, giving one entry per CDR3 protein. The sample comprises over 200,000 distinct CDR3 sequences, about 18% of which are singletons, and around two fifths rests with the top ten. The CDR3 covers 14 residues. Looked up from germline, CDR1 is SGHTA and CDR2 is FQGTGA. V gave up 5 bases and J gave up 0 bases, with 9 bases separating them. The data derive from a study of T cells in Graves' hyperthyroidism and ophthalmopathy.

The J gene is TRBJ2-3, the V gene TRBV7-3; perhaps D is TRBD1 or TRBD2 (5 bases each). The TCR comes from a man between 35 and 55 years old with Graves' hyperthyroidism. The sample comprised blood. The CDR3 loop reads CASSLWGSTDTQYF. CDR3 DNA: TGTGCCAGCAGCCTATGGGGGAGCACAGATACGCAGTATTTT.